This entry lists 23 T cell receptor beta chains sequenced from one sample in a study of cytomegalovirus exposure and HLA in healthy donors. The PCR was carried out with 60 Vbeta primers and 13 Jbeta primers. Clones were read by immunoSEQ multiplex PCR, and TCRdb kept only the in-frame ones, dropping some. Of 150,000 to 200,000 clones listed, about 88% were seen once; the top ten hold 1.5% to 2%. Sequencing was carried out using PBMCs. These receptors came from a woman between 18 and 30 years old in good health and CMV-seronegative.

The chain combines TRBV7-2 with TRBJ2-1, with TRBD2 matching 12 bases. CDR1 SGHTA and CDR2 FQGNSA come from the germline V gene. V was clipped by 2 bases and J by 3 bases; unmatched bases: 11. The length of the CDR3 is 19 residues. Here the CDR3 DNA reads TGTGCCAGCAGCTTAAGTTACCCCGTGACTAGCGGGAGCTACAATGAGCAGTTCTTC. Its translation is CASSLSYPVTSGSYNEQFF. Full variable domain (missing parts from reference TRBV7-2 and TRBJ2-1): GAGVSQSPSNKVTEKGKDVELRCDPISGHTALYWYRQSLGQGLEFLIYFQGNSAPDKSGLPSDRFSAERTGGSVSTLTIQRTQQEDSAVYLCASSLSYPVTSGSYNEQFFGPGTRLTVL.

This clone was detected only once. This chain connects TRBV28 to TRBJ1-2, with D possibly being TRBD1 (5 bases). This CDR3 has 15 residues. Deletions cut 7 bases from V and 8 bases from J, with 23 bases between. Germline V gene sequence: CDR1 MDHEN, CDR2 SYDVKM. CDR3 sequence: CASNILTSRQGGYTF. The CDR3 DNA is TGTGCCAGCAATATCCTTACCTCCCGGCAGGGAGGCTACACCTTC.

The chain couples TRBV19 to TRBJ1-1, with 9 bases aligning to TRBD1. Looked up from germline, CDR1 is LNHDA and CDR2 is SQIVND (reference sequence). The CDR3 has 14 residues. V lost 4 bases, J lost 4 bases, and 4 bases stayed unmatched. CDR3 residues: CASSRTGGITEAFF. In nucleotides, the CDR3 is TGTGCCAGTAGTAGAACAGGGGGCATCACTGAAGCTTTCTTT.

This clone was picked up a small number of times. The CDR3 region is CASSGGPNQPQHF. The CDR3 coding sequence is TGTGCCAGCAGTGGAGGGCCCAATCAGCCCCAGCATTTT. J is TRBJ1-5 and V is TRBV2; D is undetermined. Deletions cut 4 bases from V and 3 bases from J, with 7 bases between. Germline CDR1 reads SNHLY; CDR2 reads FYNNEI. CDR3 length equals 13 residues. The full variable domain, with the rest looked up from reference TRBV2 and TRBJ1-5, is EPEVTQTPSHQVTQMGQEVILRCVPISNHLYFYWYRQILGQKVEFLVSFYNNEISEKSEIFDDQFSVERPDGSNFTLKIRSTKLEDSAMYFCASSGGPNQPQHFGDGTRLSIL.

In this sample, this clone turned up once. The V gene is TRBV6-5, the J gene TRBJ1-3; D possibly corresponds to TRBD1 (5 bases). Germline CDR1 reads MNHEY; CDR2 reads SVGAGI. Between the trimmed V and J ends, which lost 6 bases and 0 bases, there was a span of 9 bases. The CDR3 contains 14 residues. The DNA of the CDR3 is TGTGCCAGCAGGGGGGGTGACTCTGGAAACACCATATATTTT. Translating gives CASRGGDSGNTIYF.

There are a few counts of this clone. The rearrangement uses TRBV6-1 and TRBJ2-7; 15 nucleotides match TRBD2. This CDR3 is 16 amino acids long. Germline V gene data show CDR1 as MNHNS and CDR2 as SASEGT. Trimming cost V 3 bases and J 3 bases; bases outside gene matches: 3. The CDR3 DNA follows: TGTGCCAGCAGTGACAGGACTAGCGGGAGGGGCTACGAGCAGTACTTC. It encodes CASSDRTSGRGYEQYF.

The chain links TRBV29-1 to TRBJ1-5, with unresolved D. The CDR3 length is 13 residues. Trimming cost V 7 bases and J 4 bases, with 14 bases left between them. Germline V lookup: CDR1 SQVTM, CDR2 ANQGSEA. The CDR3 sequence is CSAILGKNQPQHF. In nucleotides, the CDR3 is TGCAGCGCGATACTAGGAAAAAATCAGCCCCAGCATTTT.

V usage is TRBV5-1 and J usage is TRBJ1-6; 8 nucleotides match TRBD1. The trim removed 5 bases at V and 10 bases at J, leaving 8 bases unmatched. CDR3 length: 14 residues. CDR1 is SGHRS, CDR2 YFSETQ, per germline. The CDR3 bases are TGCGCCAGCAGGGATGGACAGGGTGGATCACCCCTCCACTTT. Protein: CASRDGQGGSPLHF.

This chain joins TRBV7-8 and TRBJ2-2; 7 bases fit TRBD2. The CDR3 is 17 amino acids. The germline V gene has CDR1 SGHVS and CDR2 FQNEAQ. V lost 5 bases to trimming and J lost 2 bases; unmatched junction nucleotides: 11. The CDR3 region has the DNA TGTGCCAGCAGCCCGCGGGTGAGCGGGACCAACACCGGGGAGCTGTTTTTT. As protein: CASSPRVSGTNTGELFF.

This chain uses TRBV12-5 with TRBJ1-1, with TRBD1 as a possible D gene (6 bases). The CDR3 spans 16 residues. V lost 6 bases to trimming and J lost 1 base, with 18 bases between them. Looked up from germline, CDR1 is LGHNT and CDR2 is FRNRAP. The CDR3 DNA is TGTGCTAGTGGCATGGGCAATGGACAGCCGAACACTGAAGCTTTCTTT. This gives the protein CASGMGNGQPNTEAFF.

This chain uses TRBV5-1 with TRBJ2-7, with TRBD1 matching 8 bases. Germline trimming cut 0 bases from V and 4 bases from J; bases unmatched to any gene: 9. Germline values: CDR1 SGHRS, CDR2 YFSETQ. This CDR3 is built from 16 residues. In nucleotides, the CDR3 is TGCGCCAGCAGCTTGGCTCTGACAGGGGTATCGTACGAGCAGTACTTC. This encodes CASSLALTGVSYEQYF.

The chain carries TRBV30 and TRBJ2-7, with 7 bases matching TRBD1. Germline loops: CDR1 GTSNPN, CDR2 SVGIG (reference sequence). J lost 5 bases, V lost 2 bases, and 9 bases had no gene match. The CDR3 sequence is 14 residues long. The chain's CDR3 is CAWSPRQGWDEQYF. CDR3 coding DNA: TGTGCCTGGAGTCCCCGACAGGGATGGGACGAGCAGTACTTC.

The chain combines TRBV2 with TRBJ1-2; 10 nucleotides match TRBD1. Germline V gene sequence: CDR1 SNHLY, CDR2 FYNNEI. This CDR3 contains 14 residues. V was pared by 4 bases and J by 6 bases, with 5 bases of the junction left unmatched. In DNA, the CDR3 is TGTGCCAGCAGTGGACAGGGGGCTATCCATGGCTACACCTTC. This codes for CASSGQGAIHGYTF.

The chain joins TRBV7-9 to TRBJ2-5; D may be TRBD1 (6 bases). Germline CDR1 reads SEHNR; CDR2 reads FQNEAQ (reference sequence). Trimming removed 3 bases at V and 5 bases at J, with 13 bases between. The CDR3 sequence is 14 residues long. The CDR3 region is CASSFSTGLETQYF. The CDR3 DNA reads as TGTGCCAGCAGCTTCTCAACAGGGTTGGAGACCCAGTACTTC.

To note about this clone: The sample carries other DNA sequences with the same CDR3. V usage is TRBV18 and J usage is TRBJ1-1; D not resolved. Germline CDR1 and CDR2: KGHSH and LQKENI. V gave up 3 bases and J gave up 1 base, with 9 bases separating them. There are 14 residues in the CDR3. The CDR3 spells CASSPREGNTEAFF. CDR3 nucleotide sequence: TGTGCCAGCTCACCGAGGGAAGGGAACACTGAAGCTTTCTTT.

The chain joins TRBV6-5 to TRBJ2-7; D is perhaps TRBD1 (5 bases). CDR1 MNHEY and CDR2 SVGAGI come from the germline V gene. The CDR3 extends over 13 amino acids. V lost 6 bases and J lost 7, with 16 bases in between. This chain's CDR3 is CASRRDSPREQYF. CDR3 DNA: TGTGCCAGCAGACGAGACAGCCCCCGGGAGCAGTACTTC.

This clone was counted a single time. V is TRBV13 and J is TRBJ2-5; 8 bases are shared with TRBD2. With 5 bases clipped from V and 5 bases from J, the junction kept 13 bases outside the gene matches. The CDR3 length is 16 residues. Germline CDR1 reads PRHDT; CDR2 reads FYEKMQ (reference sequence). The DNA for the CDR3 is TGTGCCAGCAGCACCCGAGCGGGAGAGGTTAGGGAGACCCAGTACTTC. Its protein is CASSTRAGEVRETQYF.

The chain carries TRBV27 and TRBJ1-6, with no clear D. The CDR3 sequence is 14 residues long. From germline, CDR1 is MNHEY and CDR2 SMNVEV (reference sequence). V lost 6 bases, J lost 0 bases, and 6 bases lay in between. Here the CDR3 reads CASRPDSYNSPLHF. CDR3 DNA: TGTGCCAGCAGGCCAGACTCCTATAATTCACCCCTCCACTTT.

V is TRBV19 and J is TRBJ1-2; possibly TRBD1 for D (5 bases). CDR3 length: 16 residues. CDR1 is LNHDA, CDR2 SQIVND, per germline (reference sequence). Deletions cut 4 bases from V and 8 bases from J, with 23 bases between. The CDR3 DNA reads as TGTGCCAGTAGTAGACAGATACGTGTCAGCCTCGGAGGCTACACCTTC. Translating gives CASSRQIRVSLGGYTF. Full variable domain (outside the CDR3, taken from reference TRBV19 and TRBJ1-2): DGGITQSPKYLFRKEGQNVTLSCEQNLNHDAMYWYRQDPGQGLRLIYYSQIVNDFQKGDIAEGYSVSREKKESFPLTVTSAQKNPTAFYLCASSRQIRVSLGGYTFGSGTRLTVV.

This clone came up a few times. The chain couples TRBV9 to TRBJ1-5; D gene unclear. This CDR3 comprises 13 residues. Germline V gives CDR1 SGDLS, CDR2 YYNGEE. The V end was cut by 3 bases, the J end by 6 bases, with 10 bases between. The CDR3 loop reads CASSADWLQPQHF. CDR3 nucleotide sequence: TGTGCCAGCAGCGCAGACTGGCTTCAGCCCCAGCATTTT. Full variable domain (rest looked up from reference TRBV9 and TRBJ1-5): DSGVTQTPKHLITATGQRVTLRCSPRSGDLSVYWYQQSLDQGLQFLIQYYNGEERAKGNILERFSAQQFPDLHSELNLSSLELGDSALYFCASSADWLQPQHFGDGTRLSIL.

J is TRBJ1-4 and V is TRBV6-1; a weak D match, TRBD1 (5 bases). V lost 7 bases and J lost 8, with 17 bases in between. Germline CDR1 MNHNS, CDR2 SASEGT. CDR3 length: 14 amino acids. CDR3 region: CASNPGPRGEKLFF. DNA for the CDR3: TGTGCCAGCAACCCGGGCCCAAGGGGCGAAAAACTGTTTTTT.

This rearrangement joins TRBV6-6 to TRBJ1-6; D gene unclear. Germline CDR1 is MNHNY and CDR2 is SVGAGI (reference sequence). Trimming pared 7 bases from V and 7 bases from J, leaving 14 bases between. The CDR3 extends over 14 amino acids. CDR3 loop: CASTLASGNSPLHF. The CDR3 region has the DNA TGTGCCAGCACCCTAGCGTCAGGCAATTCACCCCTCCACTTT.

The chain has TRBV5-6 and TRBJ1-2; D perhaps matches TRBD1 (6 bases). The germline V gene encodes CDR1 SGHDT and CDR2 YYEEEE. V was cut by 0 bases and J by 11 bases, with 17 bases left in between. This CDR3 has 14 amino acids. The CDR3 bases are TGTGCCAGCAGCTTGGTGGCAGGGGCGTACGGTTACACCTTC. Its protein product is CASSLVAGAYGYTF.